This TCR beta chain was recorded in a study of type 1 and type 2 diabetes patients (dated by TCRdb to between 2015 and 2016). About the full investigation: Recruited in China, the cohort was made up of 10 or so type 1 diabetes patients, four type 2 diabetes patients and 6 or 7 nondiabetic controls. Throughout the study, CD4 or CD8 MicroBeads on MACS columns were used to positively select CD4+ and CD8+ T cells from PBMCs. A total of 18,976,912 paired-end reads was generated across the whole study. The study profiled TCRbeta repertoires by high-throughput sequencing to compare type 1 diabetes, type 2 diabetes and nondiabetic individuals. Type 2 diabetes patients were used as a disease comparison group for the type 1 diabetes patients. When approximately 22-cycle amplification was compared with roughly 25-cycle amplification, V gene usage looked similar, suggesting that primer efficiencies were similar and PCR bias was random. The TCRbeta libraries underwent paired-end sequencing on Illumina HiSeq 2000 or MiSeq instruments. The full study reports these points: Type 2 diabetes repertoires showed high diversity, significantly greater than type 1 diabetes repertoires in both CD4+ and CD8+ T cells. Type 2 diabetes and control samples had highly correlated V and J gene usage patterns, with the correlation between samples averaging around 0.97. Age and gender were not matched between study groups, possibly biasing interpretation. Since just a limited number of T2D and control samples were sequenced, some T1D-only HECs might also appear in more T2D or control samples. Few highly-expanded CD4+ clones, median one, were found in type 2 diabetes patients, accounting for a median about 4.1% of reads.

V sheds 6 bases and J sheds 6 bases, leaving 18 bases between their ends. Its CDR3 holds 14 amino acids, cysteine through phenylalanine. The retained sequence is limited to the CDR3, 42 bases, with the frame set at the first base. The germline V gene (reference sequence) sets CDR1 to LNHDA and CDR2 to SQIVND. As regards this clonotype: Its antigen is still unknown. Base qualities were left out, and no much larger clone turns up one base away.

Every diabetic patient fulfilled standard classification criteria for type 1 or type 2 diabetes, and glucose and C-peptide were evaluated using WHO-recommended methods. Exclusion applied to any donor with other autoimmune diseases or infections within the previous four weeks. About 9.4 milliliters of peripheral blood were drawn from each participant. LymphoPrep density separation was used to isolate PBMCs. The run used an Illumina MiSeq. Genomic DNA from sorted T cell subsets was used as template for TCRbeta CDR3 amplification. Multiplex PCR with 30 forward and 13 reverse primers amplified the TCRbeta CDR3 region. After the PCR products were purified with AMPure XP beads, a second PCR of 25 cycles was run to add indices and adaptors. Libraries were gel-purified using the QIAquick Gel Extraction Kit before sequencing. The authors' analysis ran thus. FLASH was used to merge paired-end reads, and IgBLAST was used to align the merged reads to IMGT V, D and J germline references. Reads with less than 70% alignment identity to germline references were removed, leaving roughly 11,000,000 reads across the study. Following IMGT definitions, CDR3 boundaries, reading frame and productivity were assigned. Highly-expanded clones were defined as clones at or above 1% of reads, and diversity was measured by normalized Shannon entropy. Unpaired two-tailed t-tests were used to test group differences in Shannon entropy. TCRdb's own reprocessing of the public reads used fastp at Q25 and MiXCR and kept productive beta chains. Entries are consolidated by CDR3 protein sequence, retaining the most common genes and DNA. The V and J calls here are based on TCRdb, not the publication. This sample is represented by 250,000 or so distinct CDR3 sequences; 40% to 50% of them were singletons. The ten largest clonotypes hold around 15% of the sample.

The V gene is TRBV19 and the J gene is TRBJ2-7; a tentative D call is TRBD2 (6 bases match). The clonotype originates from a young man with type 2 diabetes. Sequences were obtained from peripheral blood mononuclear cells (PBMCs). The DNA sequence follows: TGTGCCAGTAGCCCGCGGCTAGCGTACTGCGAGCAGTACTTC. This is translated as CASSPRLAYCEQYF.